What follows are 19 T cell receptor beta chains derived from one specimen sequenced in a study of OX40 agonist ivuxolimab in advanced cancers. Only in-frame clones appear in the TCRdb table, and some are missing; sequencing was by immunoSEQ multiplex PCR. The repertoire has 3,000 or so clones, approximately 84% of them found once; the top ten carry around 21%. This specimen consisted of CD4+ or CD8+ T cells sorted from blood, obtained in a trial of the OX40 agonist ivuxolimab. The source of these receptors is an adult with an advanced solid tumor such as melanoma, head and neck, liver or kidney cancer.

The chain uses TRBV4-1 and TRBJ1-2; 11 bases are a match to TRBD1. The CDR3 is 17 residues long. The germline V gene encodes CDR1 MGHRA and CDR2 YSYEKL. Trimming at V came to 0 bases and at J to 6 bases, leaving 9 bases not matched to a gene. DNA for the CDR3: TGCGCCAGCAGCCAAGATCGGGGACAGGGGGGATACAATGGCTACACCTTC. Translating it yields CASSQDRGQGGYNGYTF.

The chain carries TRBV4-1 and TRBJ2-1; D gene uncertain. Per germline, CDR1 MGHRA and CDR2 YSYEKL. CDR3 length equals 16 residues. Trimming cost V 0 bases and J 8 bases, with 17 bases left between them. Here the CDR3 reads CASSQEGPPRSYEQFF. DNA of the CDR3: TGCGCCAGCAGCCAAGAAGGGCCCCCGAGATCCTATGAGCAGTTCTTC.

The chain links TRBV30 to TRBJ2-5, with D possibly being TRBD1 (6 bases). Germline assignment: CDR1 GTSNPN and CDR2 SVGIG (reference sequence). The length of the CDR3 is 14 residues. Trimming stripped 2 bases from V and 5 bases from J, with 15 bases between. CDR3 coding DNA: TGTGCCTGGAGTTTAGAGGACAGTCTCGAGACCCAGTACTTC. It is translated as CAWSLEDSLETQYF.

V is TRBV9 and J is TRBJ1-4; possible D gene TRBD1, 6 bases. Germline lookup yields CDR1 SGDLS and CDR2 YYNGEE. Trimming removed 0 bases at V and 5 bases at J, with 8 bases between. The CDR3 is 14 amino acids. The CDR3 nucleotides are TGTGCCAGCAGCGTAGGGCAGGGGAATGAAAAACTGTTTTTT. This encodes CASSVGQGNEKLFF.

The chain carries TRBV4-3 and TRBJ1-2; no definite D call. There are 14 residues in the CDR3. Germline V gene lookup returns CDR1 LGHNA and CDR2 YSLEER. V gave up 1 base and J gave up 4 bases, with 10 bases separating them. The CDR3 DNA reads as TGCGCCAGCAGCCAAGTTAAGGGAAGCTATGGCTACACCTTC. This gives the protein CASSQVKGSYGYTF.

This rearrangement joins TRBV9 to TRBJ2-1; 9 positions agree with TRBD2. This CDR3 region has 16 residues. The ends lost 4 bases at V and 4 bases at J; junction bases unmatched: 9. The germline CDR1 and CDR2 sequences are SGDLS and YYNGEE. In DNA, the CDR3 is TGTGCCAGCAGCCAGGTGGGGACTAGCCGATACAATGAGCAGTTCTTC. The encoded protein is CASSQVGTSRYNEQFF.

On this clone itself: One end of the junction varies from germline; a read error may be responsible. The genes are TRBV5-4 and TRBJ2-2; TRBD1 matches at 8 bases. This CDR3 region has 16 residues. Germline CDR1 and CDR2: SGHNT and YYREEE (reference sequence). The chain's CDR3 is CASSQDSTGDTGELFF. The CDR3 nucleotides are TGCGCCAGCAGCCAAGACTCGACAGGGGACACCGGGGAGCTGTTTTTT. The full variable domain, rest sourced from reference TRBV5-4 and TRBJ2-2, is ETGVTQSPTHLIKTRGQQVTLRCSSQSGHNTVSWYQQALGQGPQFIFQYYREEENGRGNFPPRFSGLQFPNYSSELNVNALELDDSALYLCASSQDSTGDTGELFFGEGSRLTVL.

The chain recombines TRBV5-1 with TRBJ2-3; TRBD2 matches at 14 bases. There are 17 residues in the CDR3. Looked up from germline, CDR1 is SGHRS and CDR2 is YFSETQ. The V and J ends lost 0 bases and 2 bases, in that order; junction bases with no gene match: 2. The CDR3 DNA sequence: TGCGCCAGCAGCTTGGCGACTAGCGGGGGGGCCACAGATACGCAGTATTTT. Translating gives CASSLATSGGATDTQYF.

V gene TRBV7-9 combines with J gene TRBJ2-1; 12 bases are a match to TRBD2. Germline V gene lookup returns CDR1 SEHNR and CDR2 FQNEAQ (reference sequence). This CDR3 has 17 residues. V lost 0 bases, J lost 8 bases, and 8 bases stayed unmatched. The CDR3 DNA is TGTGCCAGCAGCTTAGCGGCTAGCGGGGGGGCCGGCGATGAGCAGTTCTTC. Encoded protein: CASSLAASGGAGDEQFF.

This chain connects TRBV4-1 to TRBJ2-7, with D maybe TRBD2 (5 bases). Germline V gene lookup returns CDR1 MGHRA and CDR2 YSYEKL. V gave up 3 bases and J gave up 1 base, with 22 bases separating them. This CDR3 region has 18 residues. CDR3 coding DNA: TGCGCCAGCAGCCACCCCGGGGAAGGGCCGTTGCAATCCTACGAGCAGTACTTC. Its protein product is CASSHPGEGPLQSYEQYF.

The chain joins TRBV28 to TRBJ1-6, with D unresolved. The V gene lost 6 bases and the J gene lost 13 bases, with 13 bases spanning the gap. The CDR3 runs to 12 residues. Germline V gene sequence: CDR1 MDHEN, CDR2 SYDVKM. This chain's CDR3 is CASRPRITPLHF. CDR3 bases: TGTGCCAGCAGACCCCGAATAACGCCCCTCCACTTT.

The V gene is TRBV7-9, the J gene TRBJ2-5; no definite D call. CDR1 is SEHNR and CDR2 is FQNEAQ in the germline V gene (reference sequence). The CDR3 contains 16 residues. V gave up 0 bases and J gave up 1 base, with 12 bases separating them. The CDR3 bases are TGTGCCAGCAGCTTAGCGAACAGCATAATCCAAGAGACCCAGTACTTC. Its translation: CASSLANSIIQETQYF.

With regard to this clone: Other DNA sequences of this sample code for an identical CDR3. The chain uses TRBV4-3 and TRBJ2-6; 7 bases match TRBD1. With 0 bases clipped from V and 0 bases from J, the junction kept 5 bases outside the gene matches. The germline CDR1 and CDR2 sequences are LGHNA and YSLEER. The CDR3 is 18 residues long. The CDR3 nucleotides read TGCGCCAGCAGCCAAGATCGGGGACAGCCCTCTGGGGCCAACGTCCTGACTTTC. It codes for CASSQDRGQPSGANVLTF.

This clone has a handful of counts. The V call is TRBV28, the J call TRBJ2-1; the D gene could be TRBD1 or TRBD2 (5 bases each). The V gene's germline CDR1 is MDHEN and CDR2 SYDVKM. Trimming pared 4 bases from V and 6 bases from J, leaving 10 bases between. CDR3 length: 13 residues. CDR3 nucleotide sequence: TGTGCCAGCAGTTCCGGGACCACCAATGAGCAGTTCTTC. It specifies CASSSGTTNEQFF.

This sequence joins TRBV5-6 and TRBJ2-5; 9 bases line up with TRBD2. Germline loops: CDR1 SGHDT, CDR2 YYEEEE. The CDR3 has 15 residues. J gave up 0 bases and V 4 bases, and 4 bases lay outside the gene matches. Here the CDR3 reads CASSPSGMYQETQYF. CDR3 nucleotides: TGTGCCAGCAGCCCTAGCGGGATGTACCAAGAGACCCAGTACTTC.

V usage is TRBV7-6 and J usage is TRBJ2-2; TRBD1 matches 8 bases. Trimming cost V 4 bases and J 2 bases; bases outside gene matches: 3. The length of the CDR3 is 15 residues. Germline CDR1 is SGHVS and CDR2 is FNYEAQ. CDR3 sequence (DNA): TGTGCCAGCAGCTCTGGACAGGGAAACACCGGGGAGCTGTTTTTT. This codes for CASSSGQGNTGELFF.

The chain is built from TRBV27 and TRBJ2-2; possibly TRBD1 for D (5 bases). The CDR3 contains 16 residues. V lost 3 bases and J lost 4, with 15 bases in between. CDR1 and CDR2 from the germline V gene are MNHEY and SMNVEV (reference sequence). The DNA for the CDR3 is TGTGCCAGCAGTTTTAAGTTCTGGGGCTTCACCGGGGAGCTGTTTTTT. Translating it yields CASSFKFWGFTGELFF.

This chain connects TRBV4-1 to TRBJ2-7; tentative D call: TRBD1 (6 bases). The CDR3 runs 15 residues. Germline V gene sequence: CDR1 MGHRA, CDR2 YSYEKL. Trimming left V 0 bases short and J 4 bases short, with 13 bases between. CDR3 residues: CASSQENRVSYEQYF. Here the CDR3 DNA reads TGCGCCAGCAGCCAAGAAAACAGGGTTTCGTACGAGCAGTACTTC.

CDR3 bases: TGTGCCAGCAGCTATAAGACTAGCGGGAACTCCTACGAGCAGTACTTC. Translating gives CASSYKTSGNSYEQYF. The chain combines TRBV5-6 with TRBJ2-7, with TRBD2 identical over 11 bases. Germline CDR1 and CDR2: SGHDT and YYEEEE. The CDR3 is 16 residues long. The V and J ends lost 3 bases and 0 bases, in that order; junction bases with no gene match: 5.